This TCR beta chain was found in a study of blood T cell repertoires in COVID-19. Produced via immunoSEQ multiplex PCR; TCRdb's table is partial and in-frame only. The sample lists around 120,000 clones; 90% were seen once. This clone has just a few counts. There are 14 residues in the CDR3. J lost 5 bases, V lost 7 bases, and 10 bases had no gene match. CDR1 and CDR2 (germline): MNHEY, SVGAGI. Patients in Seattle were enrolled during active infection, then followed longitudinally. The chain carries TRBV6-5 and TRBJ2-5, with TRBD2 matching over 7 bases. Sequences were obtained from peripheral blood. This TCR came from a woman in her sixties with COVID-19, enrolled during active disease. CDR3 nucleotide sequence: TGTGCCAGCACCCCGTGGGAGGGTATGGAGACCCAGTACTTC. It specifies CASTPWEGMETQYF.